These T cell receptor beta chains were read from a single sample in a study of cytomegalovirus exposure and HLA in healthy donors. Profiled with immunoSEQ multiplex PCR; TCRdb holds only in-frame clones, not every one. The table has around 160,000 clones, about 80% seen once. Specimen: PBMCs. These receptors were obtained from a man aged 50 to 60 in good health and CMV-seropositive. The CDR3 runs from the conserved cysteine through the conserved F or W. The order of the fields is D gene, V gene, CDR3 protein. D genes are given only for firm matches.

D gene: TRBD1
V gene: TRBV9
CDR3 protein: CASSARDRGRYEQYF

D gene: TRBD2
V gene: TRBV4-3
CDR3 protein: CASSQWLAGEMGETQYF

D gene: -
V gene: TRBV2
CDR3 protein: CASRRGSRLSGELFF

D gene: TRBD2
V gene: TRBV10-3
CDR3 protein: CAIYGVLADEQFF

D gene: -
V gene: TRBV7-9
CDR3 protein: CASGQTQEKYGYTF

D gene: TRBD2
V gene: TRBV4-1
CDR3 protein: CASSLHSLAGEDTQYF

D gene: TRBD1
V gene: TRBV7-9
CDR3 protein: CASSIRQGVGQETQYF

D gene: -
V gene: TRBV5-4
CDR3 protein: CASSSRVFKDIQYF

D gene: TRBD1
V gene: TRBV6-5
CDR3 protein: CASSLYKGQGGLFCF

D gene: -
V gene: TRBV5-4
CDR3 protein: CASSFSRGEETQYF

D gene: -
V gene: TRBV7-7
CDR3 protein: CASSFIQGAEQFF

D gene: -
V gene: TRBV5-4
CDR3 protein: CASSNLGETYNEQFF

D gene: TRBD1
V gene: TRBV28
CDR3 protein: CASRTGGYYTEAFF

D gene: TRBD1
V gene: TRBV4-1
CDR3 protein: CASSQDFRGPTDTQYF

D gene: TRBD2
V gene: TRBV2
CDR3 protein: CASSPRTSGGSEQFF

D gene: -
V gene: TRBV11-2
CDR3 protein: CASSLGPDGGYTF

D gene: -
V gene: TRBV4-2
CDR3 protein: CASSPGGLEAFF

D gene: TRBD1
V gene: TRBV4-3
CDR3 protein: CASSQEWTGYSYEQYF

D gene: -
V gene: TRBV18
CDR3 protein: CASSPGDEQFF

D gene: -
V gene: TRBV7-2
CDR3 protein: CASSLPVWGGRTGELFF

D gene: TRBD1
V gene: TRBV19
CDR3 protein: CASSIVGTVPSTQYF

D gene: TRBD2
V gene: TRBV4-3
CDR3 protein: CASSQDVGLAGVQETQYF

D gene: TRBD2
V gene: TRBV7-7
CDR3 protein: CASSFGLAGPQETQYF

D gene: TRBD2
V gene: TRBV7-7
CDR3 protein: CASSLGPLVAGGQGETQYF

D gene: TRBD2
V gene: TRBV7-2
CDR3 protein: CASGPSGAGKTQYF

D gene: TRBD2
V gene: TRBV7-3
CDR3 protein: CASSLVAGGLRAGELFF

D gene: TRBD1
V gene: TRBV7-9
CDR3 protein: CASSLGTGDGYTF

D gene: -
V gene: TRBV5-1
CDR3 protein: CASAWEGENTEAFF

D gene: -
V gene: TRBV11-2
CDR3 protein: CASTRGTDTQYF

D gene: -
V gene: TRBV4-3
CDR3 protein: CASSQDLRGGAEAFF

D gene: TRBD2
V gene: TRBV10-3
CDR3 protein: CAISEASGAYEQYF

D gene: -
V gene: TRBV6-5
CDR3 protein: CASTHRTRGETQYF

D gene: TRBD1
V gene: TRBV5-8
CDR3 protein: CASSGGGTGHSYEQYF